A selection of T cell receptor beta chains follows, all from one sample in a study of blood T cell repertoires in COVID-19. TCRdb keeps only in-frame clones here, not all; method: immunoSEQ multiplex PCR. The sample carries fewer than 350,000 clones, approximately 89% recorded once. The sequencing sample was made of peripheral blood. These receptors were collected from a woman aged 25-40 years with COVID-19, enrolled during active disease. CDR3s include the opening cysteine and the closing phenylalanine or tryptophan. D genes are given only for firm matches. Clone sizes are given selectively: once, few, many, or a class where the clone is expanded.

V	length	D	J	size	DNA	CDR3
TRBV30	13	TRBD1	TRBJ1-3	-	TGTGCCTGGGCACAGGGGATCGGAAACACCATATATTTT	CAWAQGIGNTIYF
TRBV6-2/TRBV6-3	16	TRBD2	TRBJ2-5	-	TGTGCCAGCAGTAGTCGGACTAGCGGGGGAGGAGAGACCCAGTACTTC	CASSSRTSGGGETQYF
TRBV5-1	15	-	TRBJ1-3	-	TGCGCCAGCAGCTTGGATACGGTCTCTGGAAACACCATATATTTT	CASSLDTVSGNTIYF
TRBV30	14	-	TRBJ2-1	once	TGTGCCCTGACATCGGGGGTGCCCTACAATGAGCAGTTCTTC	CALTSGVPYNEQFF
TRBV4-1	17	TRBD1	TRBJ1-4	-	TGCGCCAGCAGCCTAGAAGGTTGGGACAGACTAAATGAAAAACTGTTTTTT	CASSLEGWDRLNEKLFF
TRBV30	18	TRBD1	TRBJ1-6	-	TGTGCCTGGAGTGTACAAAGGACAGGGAAATTTGGAAATTCACCCCTCCACTTT	CAWSVQRTGKFGNSPLHF
TRBV7-2	13	-	TRBJ1-5	-	TGTGCCAGCAGCCCATCCCAGGGTCAGCCCCAGCATTTT	CASSPSQGQPQHF
TRBV2	15	TRBD2	TRBJ2-5	few	TGTGCCAGCAGTCAAACTAGCGGGAGACAAGAGACCCAGTACTTC	CASSQTSGRQETQYF
TRBV9	15	-	TRBJ2-2	once	TGTGCCAGCAGCGGGGGCAGGGGTCCAAGCGGGGAGCTGTTTTTT	CASSGGRGPSGELFF
TRBV4-2	15	TRBD1	TRBJ2-2	-	TGTGCCAGCAGCACAGGACAGGGGTTCGCCGGGGAGCTGTTTTTT	CASSTGQGFAGELFF
TRBV6-5	14	TRBD2	TRBJ2-1	-	TGTGCCAGCAACGGGGGGGGGAGCTACAATGAGCAGTTCTTC	CASNGGGSYNEQFF
TRBV18	14	TRBD1	TRBJ1-2	-	TGTGCCAGCTCCACCAGAGGGGGCGCGGATGGCTACACCTTC	CASSTRGGADGYTF
TRBV9	14	-	TRBJ1-6	once	TGTGCCAGCAGCGTAGAGGACAGAAATTCACCCCTCCACTTT	CASSVEDRNSPLHF
TRBV5-1	12	-	TRBJ1-2	-	TGCGCCAGCAGCAACGGGGAGTATGGCTACACCTTC	CASSNGEYGYTF
TRBV6-5	15	TRBD1	TRBJ1-2	once	TGTGCCAGCAGTCCGAGACAGGGGGCCAACTATGGCTACACCTTC	CASSPRQGANYGYTF
TRBV6-5	16	TRBD2	TRBJ2-3	-	TGTGCCAGCAGTTTCCTGGGGACTAGCGGAGCAGATACGCAGTATTTT	CASSFLGTSGADTQYF
TRBV5-5	19	TRBD2	TRBJ2-3	-	TGTGCCAGCAGCCCCTCGCGGGGGGGCCCGGGTGTAGGCACAGATACGCAGTATTTT	CASSPSRGGPGVGTDTQYF
TRBV29-1	12	-	TRBJ2-2	-	TGCAGCGTGGGCGACCGGGCCGGGGAGCTGTTTTTT	CSVGDRAGELFF
TRBV2	14	-	TRBJ1-5	-	TGTGCCAGCAGTGAGACAGACAGCAATCAGCCCCAGCATTTT	CASSETDSNQPQHF
TRBV24-1	15	TRBD2	TRBJ2-7	few	TGTGCCACCAGTGATACCGGGACTAGCGTCTACGAGCAGTACTTC	CATSDTGTSVYEQYF
TRBV7-9	13	TRBD1	TRBJ1-5	-	TGTGCCAGCAGCGGGACAGCTAATCAGCCCCAGCATTTT	CASSGTANQPQHF
TRBV28	14	-	TRBJ1-5	few	TGTGCCAGCAGTTTAGGTACAGGGTGGCAGCCCCAGCATTTT	CASSLGTGWQPQHF
TRBV6-1	16	-	TRBJ1-2	-	TGTGCCAGCAGTGAAGTTGCAGGGTTGTGGGGCTATGGCTACACCTTC	CASSEVAGLWGYGYTF
TRBV4-1	14	-	TRBJ1-1	-	TGCGCCAGCAGCCAAGGGACAGCCAGAACTGAAGCTTTCTTT	CASSQGTARTEAFF
TRBV28	15	-	TRBJ1-1	-	TGTGCCACCGAAAACCAACAGGGCTCCGACACTGAAGCTTTCTTT	CATENQQGSDTEAFF
TRBV24-1	14	-	TRBJ1-2	once	TGTGCCACCAGTGATCCCCAGACAAACTATGGCTACACCTTC	CATSDPQTNYGYTF
TRBV5-8	15	TRBD1	TRBJ2-1	-	TGTGCCAGCAGCCGCATTGTGACAGGGTACGGTGAGCAGTTCTTC	CASSRIVTGYGEQFF
TRBV19	11	-	TRBJ1-5	-	TGTGCCAGTAGCCAGGGGCAGCCCCAGCATTTT	CASSQGQPQHF
TRBV7-8	15	-	TRBJ1-1	once	TGTGCCAGCAGCTTAGAACGGGGGGCGATCACTGAAGCTTTCTTT	CASSLERGAITEAFF
TRBV4-3	14	TRBD1	TRBJ2-5	-	TGCGCCAGCAGCAGGGGGCAGGGCCAAGAGACCCAGTACTTC	CASSRGQGQETQYF
TRBV7-2	14	-	TRBJ1-1	-	TGTGCCAGCAGCTTTAGCGGGGGAGACACTGAAGCTTTCTTT	CASSFSGGDTEAFF
TRBV28	14	-	TRBJ1-5	few	TGTGCCAGCAGCCAGGGTGGGAGCAATCAGCCCCAGCATTTT	CASSQGGSNQPQHF
TRBV7-2	12	-	TRBJ2-2	-	TGTGCCAGCACCCGTCCGGCCGGGGAGCTGTTTTTT	CASTRPAGELFF
TRBV11-3	17	TRBD1	TRBJ1-3	once	TGTGCCAGCAGCTTGCGGACAGGGAAGTTGGCTGGAAACACCATATATTTT	CASSLRTGKLAGNTIYF
TRBV24-1	16	-	TRBJ2-6	-	TGTGCCACCATAATAGGCCGGGGCTCTGGGGCCAACGTCCTGACTTTC	CATIIGRGSGANVLTF
TRBV11-2	11	-	TRBJ1-1	-	TGTGCCAGCAGCTTATCCCGTATTACTTTCTTT	CASSLSRITFF
TRBV5-4	14	TRBD1	TRBJ1-2	once	TGTGCCAGCAGCTCAGGGGGCGAGAGCTATGGCTACACCTTC	CASSSGGESYGYTF
TRBV7-9	14	-	TRBJ1-1	-	TGTGCCAGCAGCTCCCGGACAGTGAACACTGAAGCTTTCTTT	CASSSRTVNTEAFF
TRBV4-1	15	TRBD1	TRBJ2-7	-	TGCGCCAGCAGCCAAGTCCCGGGACAGCTCTACGAGCAGTACTTC	CASSQVPGQLYEQYF
TRBV5-1	14	TRBD1	TRBJ2-5	-	TGCGCCAGCAGCACGGGGACAGTTCAAGAGACCCAGTACTTC	CASSTGTVQETQYF